Below are 9 T cell receptor beta chains sequenced from a single sample in a study of post-analysis software for immune sequencing data (dated by TCRdb to about 2015). The paper's findings and limits, for the study overall: Significantly higher frequencies in patients than in controls were found for roughly 5 TRBV segments, including TRBV5-6, TRBV5-1 and TRBV20-1.

No antigen is known for these receptors. Libraries were made using PCR. Sequencing was carried out with an Illumina HiSeq 2500. To reduce PCR and sequencing biases, unique molecular identifiers were built into the TCR beta cDNA libraries. TCRdb reworked the public reads: Q25 trimming with fastp, MiXCR clone assembly, productive beta chains retained. Every CDR3 protein is listed once, alongside the most common genes and DNA of its rows. The sample includes 750,000 to 950,000 distinct CDR3 sequences, with about 50% observed a single time. The top ten hold approximately 4.5% of the sample. The sequencing sample was made of blood. Receptors were obtained from a girl aged 10 to 17 with multiple sclerosis.

This clonotype was counted ten times or more. The CDR3 loop reads CASSLTFVRGDTEAFF. The CDR3 DNA reads as TGTGCCAGCAGCTTAACGTTTGTCAGGGGAGACACTGAAGCTTTCTTT. The gene calls are TRBV7-3 and TRBJ1-1, with a possible D match to TRBD1 (6 bases). The V end was cut by 0 bases, the J end by 3 bases, with 14 bases between. The CDR3 covers 16 residues. Looked up from germline, CDR1 is SGHTA and CDR2 is FQGTGA.

This clonotype was seen once. The chain employs TRBV7-6 and TRBJ2-5, with D perhaps matching TRBD2 (6 bases). Germline V gene data show CDR1 as SGHVS and CDR2 as FNYEAQ. Trimming left V 5 bases short and J 1 base short, with 14 bases between. The CDR3 runs 15 residues. CDR3 nucleotide sequence: TGTGCCAGCAGCCCACTAGCAGCGGGCCAAGAGACCCAGTACTTC. Translating it yields CASSPLAAGQETQYF.

J is TRBJ1-2 and V is TRBV20-1, with 9 bases matching TRBD1. With 5 bases clipped from V and 8 bases from J, the junction kept 9 bases outside the gene matches. This CDR3 region has 13 residues. CDR1 is DFQATT and CDR2 is SNEGSKA in the germline V gene (reference sequence). The CDR3 spells CSAFGTGSGGYTF. Here the CDR3 DNA reads TGCAGTGCTTTCGGGACAGGGTCGGGGGGCTACACCTTC.

This clonotype occurred a few times. The rearrangement links TRBV7-3 to TRBJ2-5; 9 bases are a match to TRBD2. The trim removed 1 base at V and 5 bases at J, leaving 8 bases unmatched. This CDR3 region has 16 residues. In germline, CDR1 is SGHTA, CDR2 FQGTGA. For the CDR3, the DNA is TGTGCCAGCAGCTTAAACGCGGGAGGGGCTGGGGAGACCCAGTACTTC. It codes for CASSLNAGGAGETQYF.

This sequence joins TRBV11-2 and TRBJ1-1; the D gene is possibly TRBD1 (5 bases). Trimming removed 2 bases from V and 0 bases from J, with 16 bases in between. CDR3 size: 17 residues. Per the germline V gene, CDR1 is SGHAT and CDR2 is FQNNGV. CDR3 sequence (DNA): TGTGCCAGCAGCTTATCATTCAGGGTTCCGATGAACACTGAAGCTTTCTTT. Translation: CASSLSFRVPMNTEAFF.

This chain links TRBV27 with TRBJ2-5, with a possible D match to TRBD2 (5 bases). The CDR3 contains 16 residues. Between the trimmed V and J ends, which lost 6 bases and 1 base, there was a span of 18 bases. Germline V gives CDR1 MNHEY, CDR2 SMNVEV (reference sequence). The CDR3 sequence is CASSLTIPAGQETQYF. The CDR3 DNA reads as TGTGCCAGCAGCCTAACCATCCCTGCGGGCCAAGAGACCCAGTACTTC.

This clonotype occurred a few times. The chain is built from TRBV5-6 and TRBJ1-2; the D is unclear. This CDR3 region has 17 residues. The germline V and J ends were trimmed by 1 base and 6 bases, with 22 bases remaining between them. The germline CDR1 and CDR2 sequences are SGHDT and YYEEEE. CDR3 coding DNA: TGTGCCAGCAGCTTGAGAGGCACTGAAGCTTTCGGGGATGGCTACACCTTC. Its protein product is CASSLRGTEAFGDGYTF. Variable domain in full (rest from reference TRBV5-6 and TRBJ1-2): DAGVTQSPTHLIKTRGQQVTLRCSPKSGHDTVSWYQQALGQGPQFIFQYYEEEERQRGNFPDRFSGHQFPNYSSELNVNALLLGDSALYLCASSLRGTEAFGDGYTFGSGTRLTVV.

The DNA of the CDR3 is TGTGCCAGCACCCAGGGGAGGGTCTACGAGCAGTACTTC. Translated, it gives CASTQGRVYEQYF. This chain joins TRBV2 and TRBJ2-7, with D maybe TRBD2 (7 bases). CDR1 and CDR2 from the germline V gene are SNHLY and FYNNEI. The CDR3 totals 13 residues. V gave up 7 bases and J gave up 3 bases, with 13 bases separating them.

This chain joins TRBV9 and TRBJ2-7; D might be TRBD1 (5 bases). The V end was cut by 0 bases, the J end by 1 base, with 11 bases between. CDR3 size: 15 residues. Germline V gene sequence: CDR1 SGDLS, CDR2 YYNGEE. Here the CDR3 DNA reads TGTGCCAGCAGCGTAGCTACAGGCCTTTCCTACGAGCAGTACTTC. This encodes CASSVATGLSYEQYF.